The 19 T cell receptor beta chains reported below all come from one sample, sequenced in a study of tumor-infiltrating lymphocytes in primary liver carcinoma. Unsorted bulk tissue (roughly 20-31 mg) underwent RNA and DNA co-extraction. Production of TCR beta cDNA used 400 to 650 ng total RNA together with a constant-region primer. Investigators got TCR beta libraries out of three nested multiplex PCR rounds, done with slightly modified ARM-PCR. With TRBV1-TRBV30 forward primers and a C-beta reverse primer, the first two PCR rounds were run for 9 to 10 cycles each. Using its own MiXCR run on the multiplex PCR reads, TCRdb lists one record per CDR3 protein. The top ten clones hold approximately 20% of a sample with 99,000 or so distinct CDR3 sequences, approximately 80% of them seen once. Sample: liver tumor tissue from sampling region 3. As to subset: tumor region T3, left-lateral pole. All receptors come from a man aged 40-50 years with primary liver carcinoma and hepatitis B virus infection.

Worth noting for this clonotype: At one of its ends the junction is not consistent with the germline gene, which may arise from a read error. The chain employs TRBV29-1 and TRBJ2-1; TRBD2 matches at 10 bases. CDR3 size: 16 residues. From germline, CDR1 is SQVTM and CDR2 ANQGSEA. CDR3 region: CSVEPNTSGMYNEQFF. For the CDR3, the DNA is TGCAGTGTTGAACCGAACACTAGCGGGATGTACAATGAGCAGTTCTTC.

The genes are TRBV11-1 and TRBJ2-2; unclear D gene. Trimming pared 4 bases from V and 4 bases from J, leaving 10 bases between. Germline loops: CDR1 SGHAT, CDR2 FQDESV (reference sequence). The CDR3 sequence is 14 residues long. Here the CDR3 reads CASSYPSGTGELFF. CDR3 in DNA: TGTGCCAGCAGCTATCCTAGTGGCACCGGGGAGCTGTTTTTT.

This clonotype was detected many times. This rearrangement joins TRBV7-2 to TRBJ1-1, with 8 bases that match TRBD1. The CDR3 loop spans 14 amino acids. V lost 6 bases and J lost 8; bases outside the gene matches: 11. The germline V gene has CDR1 SGHTA and CDR2 FQGNSA. The CDR3 reads CASRKVSGQGEAFF. In DNA, the CDR3 is TGTGCCAGCAGAAAAGTCTCCGGACAGGGAGAAGCTTTCTTT.

Comments on this clonotype: The junction and the germline gene differ at one end; a read error may be behind it. This sequence joins TRBV11-2 and TRBJ1-1, with D uncertain. The CDR3 totals 13 residues. The V gene's germline CDR1 is SGHAT and CDR2 FQNNGV. CDR3 loop: CARSLCLNTEAFF. CDR3 DNA: TGTGCCAGAAGCTTATGTCTGAACACTGAAGCTTTCTTT. The variable domain in full, completed from reference TRBV11-2 and TRBJ1-1, reads EAGVAQSPRYKIIEKRQSVAFWCNPISGHATLYWYQQILGQGPKLLIQFQNNGVVDDSQLPKDRFSAERLKGVDSTLKIQPAKLEDSAVYLCARSLCLNTEAFFGQGTRLTVV.

Worth noting for this clonotype: No conserved phenylalanine or tryptophan is present at the end of the CDR3, so a read error is the likely explanation. This chain links TRBV29-1 with TRBJ2-5; the D call may be TRBD1 or TRBD2 (5 bases each). The germline V gene encodes CDR1 SQVTM and CDR2 ANQGSEA. The CDR3 length is 15 residues. The V end lost 2 bases, the J end lost 9 bases, and 22 bases lay between the germline ends. As DNA, the CDR3 is TGCAGCGTTGAATCCGGGGCGGGTAGATTGGAGGCCCAGTACCTC. Its protein is CSVESGAGRLEAQYL.

In this sample, this clonotype turned up many times. A much larger clone differs by one base, so this may be a read error. As DNA, the CDR3 is TGCGCCAGCAGCCAAGGTGACAAGAGGGAGGGCCGGGTCTTC. This encodes CASSQGDKREGRVF. V gene TRBV4-1 combines with J gene TRBJ2-1, with 7 bases matching TRBD2. CDR1 MGHRA and CDR2 YSYEKL come from the germline V gene. This CDR3 contains 14 residues.

Comments on this clonotype: The junction and the germline gene differ at one end; a read error may be behind it. The chain combines TRBV29-1 with TRBJ1-2; 12 nucleotides match TRBD1. Per germline, CDR1 SQVTM and CDR2 ANQGSEA. CDR3 length: 15 residues. The DNA of the CDR3 is TGCTGCGTGTCGGGACAGGGGGCCGGCAACTACGGCTACACCTTC. This encodes CCVSGQGAGNYGYTF.

This clonotype is medium-sized within its sample. The V and J genes are TRBV6-5 and TRBJ2-3; no firm D call. CDR3 length: 14 residues. The V gene lost 5 bases and the J gene lost 4 bases, with 13 bases spanning the gap. The V gene's germline CDR1 is MNHEY and CDR2 SVGAGI. CDR3 coding DNA: TGTGCCAGCAGTAGAGAGAGGTGGGCAGATACGCAGTATTTT. Translation: CASSRERWADTQYF.

A word on this clonotype: A clone one base away is much larger, so this may be a read error. The chain recombines TRBV6-5 with TRBJ2-7; D is possibly TRBD1 or TRBD2 (5 bases each). The length of the CDR3 is 16 residues. The V gene's germline CDR1 is MNHEY and CDR2 SVGAGI. The ends were cut back, 2 bases at V and 7 bases at J, with 21 bases in the middle. CDR3 region: CASSYPMGTRKGEQYF. The DNA for the CDR3 is TGTGCCAGCAGTTACCCGATGGGGACGAGAAAGGGAGAGCAGTACTTC.

The chain recombines TRBV5-1 with TRBJ2-3, with 10 nucleotides matching TRBD1. CDR1 and CDR2 (germline): SGHRS, YFSETQ. The CDR3 is made up of 15 amino acids. V was pared by 4 bases and J by 13 bases, with 15 bases of the junction left unmatched. The CDR3 here is CASSGTGEGTDRKYF. The CDR3 DNA is TGCGCCAGCAGCGGGACAGGGGAGGGCACAGATAGGAAGTATTTT.

The chain combines TRBV6-2 or TRBV6-3 with TRBJ2-7; D gene uncertain. The CDR3 has 12 residues. The germline V gene encodes CDR1 MNHEY and CDR2 SVGEGT. Trimming stripped 7 bases from V and 3 bases from J, with 10 bases between. CDR3 nucleotides: TGTGCCAGCACATTTAGTGTCTACGAGCAGTACTTC. As protein: CASTFSVYEQYF.

Comments on this clonotype: At one boundary the junction diverges from the germline segment, which might be a read error. This sequence joins TRBV6-2 or TRBV6-3 and TRBJ2-7, with no clear D. CDR1 and CDR2 (germline): MNHEY, SVGEGT. The CDR3 runs to 13 residues. CDR3 sequence (DNA): TGCGCCAGCACTTACGAGGTACCCTACGTGCAGTACTTC. This encodes CASTYEVPYVQYF.

In its sample, this clonotype is large. The rearrangement links TRBV29-1 to TRBJ1-5, with D perhaps TRBD1 (6 bases). The V gene's germline CDR1 is SQVTM and CDR2 ANQGSEA. Trimming took off 7 bases at V and 4 bases at J, with 14 bases between the two ends. The CDR3 length is 13 residues. CDR3 region: CSAGGGANQPQHF. The CDR3 DNA reads TGCAGCGCCGGAGGGGGAGCGAATCAGCCCCAGCATTTT.

With respect to this clonotype: This sequence may be a read error, since a much larger clone differs from it by one base. This chain joins TRBV18 and TRBJ2-5; D is unclear. V lost 6 bases to trimming and J lost 3 bases, with 8 bases between them. This CDR3 is 12 amino acids long. Per germline, CDR1 KGHSH and CDR2 LQKENI. Here the CDR3 reads CASSLIKETQYF. Written as DNA, the CDR3 is TGTGCCAGCTCGTTGATAAAAGAGACCCAGTACTTC.

The chain combines TRBV6-5 with TRBJ2-5, with 7 bases identical to TRBD1. This CDR3 is 14 amino acids long. The germline CDR1 and CDR2 sequences are MNHEY and SVGAGI. V was clipped by 6 bases and J by 6 bases; unmatched bases: 10. The CDR3 is CASSQQGWGKTQYF. Written as DNA, the CDR3 is TGTGCCAGCAGCCAACAGGGGTGGGGAAAGACCCAGTACTTC.

Note on this clonotype: Its ends do not fully match the called genes, so a read error is possible. This chain links TRBV6-1 with TRBJ2-1; TRBD2 aligns across 8 bases. The CDR3 is made up of 14 amino acids. Germline V gives CDR1 MNHNS, CDR2 SASEGT. CDR3 in DNA: TGTGCCCGCTGGTCCGGGAGGGCCGTCGATGAACAGTTCTTC. Amino acid sequence: CARWSGRAVDEQFF.

Ten or more counts support this clonotype. A much larger clone differs by one base, so this may be a read error. The CDR3 coding sequence is TGTGCCAGCAGCCTTAACCGGGAGGCCCAGTACTTC. This encodes CASSLNREAQYF. The V call is TRBV14, the J call TRBJ2-5; the match to TRBD2 covers 7 bases. Germline loops: CDR1 SGHDN, CDR2 FVKESK. V trimming: 4 bases; J trimming: 9 bases; junction bases outside the gene matches: 5. The CDR3 length is 12 residues.

Concerning this clonotype: A read error may account for a junction end that differs from germline. J is TRBJ1-5 and V is TRBV7-9, with D unclear. The CDR3 is made up of 14 amino acids. Looked up from germline, CDR1 is SEHNR and CDR2 is FQNEAQ (reference sequence). The CDR3 DNA reads TGTGTCAGCAGCCGAGATTATAGCAATCAGCCCCAGCAATTT. This codes for CVSSRDYSNQPQQF.

Comment on this clonotype: The junction and the germline gene differ at one end; a read error may be behind it. This chain connects TRBV4-3 to TRBJ1-6; 7 nucleotides match TRBD1. The germline V gene encodes CDR1 LGHNA and CDR2 YSLEER. The CDR3 is made up of 16 amino acids. The CDR3 spells CASSSWYRGRNSRLHF. As DNA, the CDR3 is TGCGCCAGCAGCTCCTGGTACAGGGGCAGGAATTCACGCCTCCACTTT.